The rows below give T cell receptor beta chains drawn from one sample of a study of beta chain features in type 1 diabetes. Using immunoSEQ multiplex PCR, the repertoire was profiled, and TCRdb retains in-frame clones only, with some absent. The sample lists around 150,000 clones; approximately 8.1% were seen once. The material sequenced was central memory CD4+ T cells from blood. The receptors were sampled from a man younger than 35 in good health. CDR3s include the opening cysteine and the closing phenylalanine or tryptophan. The D gene is left open where the match is weak. Part of the rows lack a size; the others show once, few, many or a class for expanded clones.

TRBJ2-1,TRBV11-1,.,many,CASSLLARNEQFF,TGTGCCAGCAGCTTACTAGCGCGGAATGAGCAGTTCTTC
TRBJ2-2,TRBV11-1,TRBD2,few,CASSPGTSGYTGELFF,TGTGCCAGCAGCCCCGGGACTAGCGGTTACACCGGGGAGCTGTTTTTT
TRBJ1-2,TRBV4-1,.,.,CASSQELGGYGYTF,TGCGCCAGCAGCCAAGAATTGGGGGGCTATGGCTACACCTTC
TRBJ2-5,TRBV5-4,TRBD1,few,CASSQQGAQETQYF,TGTGCCAGCAGCCAACAGGGGGCCCAAGAGACCCAGTACTTC
TRBJ2-3,TRBV6-1,TRBD1,.,CASSGRQGADTQYF,TGTGCCAGCAGTGGGAGACAGGGGGCAGATACGCAGTATTTT
TRBJ2-5,TRBV30,.,few,CAWTRRVRETQYF,TGTGCCTGGACCCGGCGGGTGAGAGAGACCCAGTACTTC
TRBJ1-1,TRBV7-2,.,few,CASTPGVGVTEAFF,TGTGCCAGCACCCCAGGGGTGGGGGTCACTGAAGCTTTCTTT
TRBJ2-7,TRBV27,.,few,CASSPVTGRGAREQYF,TGTGCCAGCAGTCCCGTAACTGGCAGGGGGGCGCGCGAGCAGTACTTC
TRBJ1-1,TRBV30,TRBD1,few,CAWITGGTEAFF,TGTGCCTGGATTACAGGGGGCACTGAAGCTTTCTTT
TRBJ2-2,TRBV9,TRBD1,few,CASSVGTGQPGELFF,TGTGCCAGCAGCGTAGGGACAGGGCAACCCGGGGAGCTGTTTTTT
TRBJ2-7,TRBV15,.,few,CATSRDTGTYEQYF,TGTGCCACCAGCAGGGATACCGGGACCTACGAGCAGTACTTC
TRBJ2-5,TRBV4-3,TRBD1,few,CASSQGSGGIVKTQYF,TGCGCCAGCAGCCAAGGATCAGGGGGAATTGTTAAGACCCAGTACTTC
TRBJ2-7,TRBV9,.,.,CASSVDLWREQYF,TGTGCCAGCAGCGTAGATCTTTGGCGGGAGCAGTACTTC
TRBJ2-1,TRBV9,.,many,CASSVAPLGASEQFF,TGTGCCAGCAGCGTAGCCCCTCTAGGCGCAAGCGAGCAGTTCTTC
TRBJ2-7,TRBV7-2,TRBD1,few,CASSSRGQGIFYEQYF,TGTGCCAGCAGCTCCCGGGGACAGGGGATTTTCTACGAGCAGTACTTC
TRBJ2-7,TRBV5-1,.,many,CASSFSGGLATYEQYF,TGCGCCAGCAGCTTCTCCGGCGGGCTAGCGACCTACGAGCAGTACTTC
TRBJ2-7,TRBV7-3,.,many,CASSLSAGISYEQYF,TGTGCCAGCAGCTTATCGGCAGGGATCTCCTACGAGCAGTACTTC
TRBJ2-4,TRBV10-3,TRBD2,.,CAISESIAGRENIQYF,TGTGCCATCAGTGAGTCGATAGCGGGAAGGGAAAACATTCAGTACTTC
TRBJ2-7,TRBV7-2,TRBD2,.,CASSLAPPRGGGLNEQYF,TGTGCCAGCAGCTTAGCCCCCCCCAGGGGCGGGGGGTTGAACGAGCAGTACTTC
TRBJ1-5,TRBV30,.,few,CAWSIEAGNQPQHF,TGTGCCTGGAGTATAGAGGCCGGGAATCAGCCCCAGCATTTT
TRBJ2-1,TRBV7-8,.,many,CASSLVSGPTILYNEQFF,TGTGCCAGCAGCTTAGTCTCTGGGCCGACCATTTTATACAATGAGCAGTTCTTC
TRBJ2-7,TRBV4-2,TRBD2,.,CASSPTGGSSYEQYF,TGTGCCAGCAGCCCGACGGGGGGAAGCTCCTACGAGCAGTACTTC
TRBJ2-1,TRBV5-4,TRBD2,.,CASSLSGGSYNEQFF,TGTGCCAGCAGCTTGAGCGGGGGGTCCTACAATGAGCAGTTCTTC
TRBJ2-5,TRBV7-9,.,.,CASSSQGRQGETQYF,TGTGCCAGCAGCTCACAGGGACGGCAAGGGGAGACCCAGTACTTC
TRBJ1-5,TRBV15,TRBD1,few,CATSRVITGGDQPQHF,TGTGCCACCAGCAGAGTTATCACAGGGGGCGACCAGCCCCAGCATTTT
TRBJ2-2,TRBV6-1,.,few,CASVRGATGTGELFF,TGTGCCAGTGTCCGGGGGGCGACTGGGACCGGGGAGCTGTTTTTT
TRBJ2-3,TRBV28,TRBD2,many,CASSLQRGGQYF,TGTGCCAGCAGTCTCCAGCGGGGTGGGCAGTATTTT
TRBJ2-2,TRBV19,.,few,CASSLGAGPLDTGELFF,TGTGCCAGTAGTCTAGGGGCAGGCCCTTTGGACACCGGGGAGCTGTTTTTT
TRBJ2-1,TRBV10-3,TRBD1,.,CAIIGDRGANEQFF,TGTGCCATCATTGGGGACAGGGGAGCCAATGAGCAGTTCTTC
TRBJ2-3,TRBV5-1,TRBD2,.,CASSFIGRGLDTQYF,TGCGCCAGCAGCTTTATTGGGAGGGGCCTAGATACGCAGTATTTT
TRBJ1-5,TRBV5-1,.,few,CASSPGGLDQPQHF,TGCGCCAGCAGCCCGGGGGGTCTCGATCAGCCCCAGCATTTT
TRBJ1-1,TRBV27,.,.,CASSLTTPNTEAFF,TGTGCCAGCAGTTTAACGACACCGAACACTGAAGCTTTCTTT
TRBJ1-5,TRBV2,TRBD1,.,CASSFGQGGNQPQHF,TGTGCCAGCAGTTTTGGACAGGGAGGGAATCAGCCCCAGCATTTT
TRBJ2-7,TRBV7-2,.,.,CASSLARDYEQYF,TGTGCCAGCAGCTTAGCGCGAGACTACGAGCAGTACTTC
TRBJ2-5,TRBV5-6,TRBD1,few,CASSWGGTGNPKETQYF,TGTGCCAGCAGCTGGGGGGGGACAGGGAACCCGAAAGAGACCCAGTACTTC
TRBJ1-1,TRBV11-1,.,few,CASSLPGTEAFF,TGTGCCAGCAGCTTACCGGGAACTGAAGCTTTCTTT
TRBJ2-1,TRBV29-1,TRBD1,.,CSVGRDRSYNEQFF,TGCAGCGTTGGTAGGGACAGGAGCTACAATGAGCAGTTCTTC
TRBJ1-2,TRBV4-3,.,.,CASSPSGAYGYGYTF,TGCGCCAGCAGCCCCTCTGGGGCGTATGGCTATGGCTACACCTTC
TRBJ2-7,TRBV7-9,TRBD1,.,CASSLAGQGYEQYF,TGTGCCAGCAGCTTAGCGGGACAGGGCTACGAGCAGTACTTC
TRBJ2-5,TRBV10-3,.,few,CAIGAGEETQYF,TGTGCCATCGGGGCAGGGGAAGAGACCCAGTACTTC
TRBJ2-7,TRBV15,.,.,CATSRDPGWGNEQYF,TGTGCCACCAGCAGAGATCCGGGGTGGGGAAACGAGCAGTACTTC
TRBJ2-5,TRBV30,TRBD2,few,CAWSVSGLAEETQYF,TGTGCCTGGAGTGTCTCTGGACTAGCGGAAGAGACCCAGTACTTC